The 3 T cell receptor beta chains reported below all come from one sample, sequenced in a study of persistence of HIV-infected CD4 T cells. The antigens these receptors bind are not known. The libraries were made with immunoSEQ version 4 in survey mode. The repertoire was sequenced with immunoSEQ multiplex PCR; TCRdb's copy has only in-frame clones and lacks some. Among 45,000 or so clones listed, 80% to 90% were seen once. This nonspecific control used anti-CD3/anti-CD28 bead stimulation of CD4+ T cells. Sorting selected CD4+ T cells upregulating both CD40 ligand and CD69. This sample comprised CD4+ T cells sorted from PBMCs after roughly 17-hour stimulation, obtained from a patient who received antiretroviral therapy. These receptors originate from an adult woman with HIV who was CMV-seropositive.

The chain has TRBV5-6 and TRBJ2-7; 8 bases align to TRBD1. V was pared by 4 bases and J by 11 bases, with 17 bases of the junction left unmatched. The CDR3 contains 15 residues. Germline lookup yields CDR1 SGHDT and CDR2 YYEEEE. In DNA, the CDR3 is TGTGCCAGCAGCCCCCAAGCCAGGGGGCGACCTGGGAAGTACTTC. Translated, it gives CASSPQARGRPGKYF.

The chain has TRBV29-1 and TRBJ2-7; 8 bases match TRBD1. There are 13 residues in the CDR3. V trimming: 7 bases; J trimming: 3 bases; junction bases outside the gene matches: 8. The germline CDR1 and CDR2 sequences are SQVTM and ANQGSEA. CDR3 amino acids: CSAGTGRGYEQYF. CDR3 DNA: TGCAGCGCTGGGACAGGAAGGGGCTACGAGCAGTACTTC.

The gene calls are TRBV27 and TRBJ2-1; 10 bases are shared with TRBD2. The CDR3 is 15 residues long. Germline values: CDR1 MNHEY, CDR2 SMNVEV (reference sequence). After removal of 10 bases from V and 7 bases from J, the junction contained 13 bases not matched to a gene. The CDR3 spells CATSNSGRKGNEQFF. The DNA of the CDR3 is TGTGCCACCTCAAATAGCGGGAGGAAAGGGAATGAGCAGTTCTTC.